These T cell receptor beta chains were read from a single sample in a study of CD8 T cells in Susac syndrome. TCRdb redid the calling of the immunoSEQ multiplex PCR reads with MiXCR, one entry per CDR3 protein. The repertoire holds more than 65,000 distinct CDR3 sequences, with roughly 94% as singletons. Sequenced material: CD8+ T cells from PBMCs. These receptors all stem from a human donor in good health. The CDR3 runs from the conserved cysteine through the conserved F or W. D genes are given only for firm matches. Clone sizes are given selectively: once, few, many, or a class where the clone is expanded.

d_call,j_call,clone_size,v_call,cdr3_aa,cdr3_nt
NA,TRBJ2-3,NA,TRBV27,CASRVRGEDPDTQYF,TGTGCCAGCAGGGTGAGGGGGGAAGACCCAGATACGCAGTATTTT
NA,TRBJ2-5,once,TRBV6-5,CASTSFPLRETQYF,TGTGCCAGCACCTCATTCCCTCTTCGAGAGACCCAGTACTTC
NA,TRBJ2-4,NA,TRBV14,CASSQGLGDIQYF,TGTGCCAGCAGCCAAGGGTTAGGAGACATTCAGTACTTC
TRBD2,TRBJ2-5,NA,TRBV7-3,CASSLSGGLQSTQYF,TGTGCCAGCAGCTTGAGCGGGGGGCTCCAGTCCACCCAGTACTTC
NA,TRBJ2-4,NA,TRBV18,CASSPPTGSGKNIQYF,TGTGCCAGCTCACCTCCAACAGGGTCGGGCAAAAACATTCAGTACTTC
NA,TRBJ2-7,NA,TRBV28,CASSLSGLGREQYF,TGTGCCAGCAGTTTAAGTGGGTTGGGTCGCGAGCAGTACTTC
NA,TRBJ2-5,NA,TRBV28,CASSLRGSETQYF,TGTGCCAGCAGTTTAAGGGGATCGGAGACCCAGTACTTC
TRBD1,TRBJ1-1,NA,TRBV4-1,CASSQGDRGQTEAFF,TGCGCCAGCAGCCAAGGTGACAGGGGGCAAACTGAAGCTTTCTTT
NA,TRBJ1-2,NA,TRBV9,CASSPPQGDPGYTF,TGTGCCAGCAGCCCGCCACAGGGAGATCCGGGCTACACCTTC
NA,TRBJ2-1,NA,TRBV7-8,CASSLGQLNEQFF,TGTGCCAGCAGCTTAGGGCAGCTCAATGAGCAGTTCTTC
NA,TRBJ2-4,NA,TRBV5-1,CASSSYARGTTENIQYF,TGCGCCAGCAGCTCGTACGCTAGGGGGACCACCGAAAACATTCAGTACTTC
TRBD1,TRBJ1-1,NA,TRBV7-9,CASSESTGEVTEAFF,TGTGCCAGCAGCGAGTCGACAGGGGAGGTCACTGAAGCTTTCTTT
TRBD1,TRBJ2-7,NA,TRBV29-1,CSVEQGAPYEQYF,TGCAGCGTTGAACAGGGGGCCCCCTACGAGCAGTACTTC
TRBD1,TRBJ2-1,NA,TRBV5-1,CASSLEGQGAGEQFF,TGCGCCAGCAGCTTGGAGGGACAGGGGGCAGGGGAGCAGTTCTTC
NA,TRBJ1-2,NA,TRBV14,CASSQGEGYTF,TGTGCCAGCAGCCAAGGGGAGGGCTACACCTTC
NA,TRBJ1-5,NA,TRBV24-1,CATSGKYSGVGNQPQHF,TGTGCCACCAGTGGGAAGTATTCGGGGGTTGGGAATCAGCCCCAGCATTTT
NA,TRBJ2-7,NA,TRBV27,CASSLGSLYEQYF,TGTGCCAGCAGTTTGGGGAGCCTCTACGAGCAGTACTTC
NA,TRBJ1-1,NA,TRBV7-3,CASSLNGGRMNTEAFF,TGTGCCAGCAGCTTAAACGGGGGCAGGATGAACACTGAAGCTTTCTTT
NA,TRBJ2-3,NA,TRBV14,CASSQALMGAHTDTQYF,TGTGCCAGCAGCCAAGCTCTCATGGGGGCCCACACAGATACGCAGTATTTT
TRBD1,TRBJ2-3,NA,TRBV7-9,CASATGSTDTQYF,TGTGCCAGCGCGACAGGGTCGACAGATACGCAGTATTTT
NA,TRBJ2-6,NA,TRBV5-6,CASSLGTSGANVLTF,TGTGCCAGCAGCTTAGGGACGTCTGGGGCCAACGTCCTGACTTTC
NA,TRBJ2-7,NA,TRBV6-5,CASTPDGSYEQYF,TGTGCCAGCACCCCCGACGGCTCCTACGAGCAGTACTTC
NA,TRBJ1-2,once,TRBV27,CASSSDGRDDYGYTF,TGTGCCAGCAGTTCTGATGGGAGAGACGACTATGGCTACACCTTC
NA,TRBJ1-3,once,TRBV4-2,CASSQDRTDLNTIYF,TGTGCCAGCAGCCAAGATCGGACAGACTTAAACACCATATATTTT
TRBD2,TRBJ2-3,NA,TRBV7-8,CASSLAAGGLIDTQYF,TGTGCCAGCAGCTTAGCTGCGGGGGGGCTTATAGATACGCAGTATTTT
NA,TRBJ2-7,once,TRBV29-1,CSVEGGGADEQYF,TGCAGCGTTGAAGGTGGGGGGGCCGACGAGCAGTACTTC
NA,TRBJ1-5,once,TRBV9,CASSEWDGSNPQHF,TGTGCCAGCAGCGAGTGGGACGGGTCCAATCCCCAGCATTTT
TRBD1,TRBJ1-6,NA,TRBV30,CAWSEPGTENSPLHF,TGTGCCTGGAGCGAACCCGGGACAGAGAATTCACCCCTCCACTTT
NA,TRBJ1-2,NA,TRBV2,CASSASRTSYGYTF,TGTGCCAGCAGTGCATCCCGAACAAGCTATGGCTACACCTTC
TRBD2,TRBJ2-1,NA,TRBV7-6,CASSLEASGALFLNEQFF,TGTGCCAGCAGCTTAGAGGCTAGCGGGGCCTTGTTTCTCAATGAGCAGTTCTTC
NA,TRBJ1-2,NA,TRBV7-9,CASSLTGAGGGYTF,TGTGCCAGCAGCTTAACCGGGGCCGGGGGTGGCTACACCTTC
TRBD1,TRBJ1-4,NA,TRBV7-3,CASSFADRAEKLFF,TGTGCCAGCAGCTTCGCTGACAGGGCGGAAAAACTGTTTTTT
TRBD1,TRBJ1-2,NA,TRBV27,CASSLVDRGGLDGYTF,TGTGCCAGCAGTTTAGTCGACAGGGGTGGTCTGGATGGCTACACCTTC
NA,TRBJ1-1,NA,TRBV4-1,CASSHTGGLTEAFF,TGCGCCAGCAGCCACACCGGGGGGTTAACTGAAGCTTTCTTT
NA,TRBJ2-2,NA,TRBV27,CATAGQLGTGELFF,TGTGCCACCGCGGGACAGTTAGGCACCGGGGAGCTGTTTTTT
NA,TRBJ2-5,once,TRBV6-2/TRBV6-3,CASSFDSEIQETQYF,TGTGCCAGCAGTTTCGACAGCGAAATCCAAGAGACCCAGTACTTC
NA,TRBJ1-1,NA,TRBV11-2,CASSPGAPPEAFF,TGTGCCAGCAGCCCGGGGGCGCCACCTGAAGCTTTCTTT
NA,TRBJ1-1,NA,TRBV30,CAWSYMAEAFF,TGTGCCTGGAGTTACATGGCTGAAGCTTTCTTT
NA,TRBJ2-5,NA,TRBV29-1,CTALGSSRDQETQYF,TGCACCGCCCTAGGATCCAGCAGGGACCAAGAGACCCAGTACTTC
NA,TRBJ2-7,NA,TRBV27,CASSLGDGFYEQYF,TGTGCCAGCAGTTTGGGTGACGGATTCTACGAGCAGTACTTC
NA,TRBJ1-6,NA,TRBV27,CASGFSGGGSPLHF,TGTGCCAGCGGATTCAGTGGGGGCGGTTCACCCCTCCACTTT
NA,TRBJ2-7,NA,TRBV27,CASRSGVHEQYF,TGTGCCAGCAGGTCAGGGGTCCACGAGCAGTACTTC
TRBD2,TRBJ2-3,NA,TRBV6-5,CASSHGGGTDTQYF,TGTGCCAGCAGTCATGGGGGGGGCACAGATACGCAGTATTTT
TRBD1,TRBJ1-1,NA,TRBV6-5,CASSYGQGVSEAFF,TGTGCCAGCAGTTACGGACAGGGGGTCTCTGAAGCTTTCTTT
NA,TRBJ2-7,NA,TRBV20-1,CSARVGHLYEQYF,TGCAGTGCTAGAGTGGGACATCTCTACGAGCAGTACTTC
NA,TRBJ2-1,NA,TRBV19,CASSMGGLSYNEQFF,TGTGCCAGTAGTATGGGGGGGCTATCCTACAATGAGCAGTTCTTC
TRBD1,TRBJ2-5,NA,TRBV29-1,CSVTGVQETQYF,TGCAGCGTTACAGGGGTACAAGAGACCCAGTACTTC
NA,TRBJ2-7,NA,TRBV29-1,CSVVTGTGYEQYF,TGCAGCGTTGTAACCGGGACCGGCTACGAGCAGTACTTC
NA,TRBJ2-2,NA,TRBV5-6,CASSLVIGELFF,TGTGCCAGCAGCTTGGTAATCGGGGAGCTGTTTTTT